This entry lists 18 T cell receptor beta chains sequenced from one sample in a study of T-cell memory formation after mild COVID-19. One entry per CDR3 protein results from TCRdb running MiXCR on the 5' RACE reads. This table holds around 130,000 distinct CDR3 sequences, 13% to 15% found once. Sequenced material: PBMCs or a T cell subset sorted from them (not recorded which). The source is an adult woman who had mild COVID-19 (a few samples of this study predate the infection). Cell type and time point are not known.

The gene calls are TRBV29-1 and TRBJ2-7; 11 positions agree with TRBD2. V dropped 7 bases and J dropped 7; count of bases not matched to a gene: 12. Germline CDR1 and CDR2: SQVTM and ANQGSEA. The CDR3 extends over 14 amino acids. CDR3 coding DNA: TGCAGCGGTCTGATAGCGGGAGGGCCAGATGAGCAGTACTTC. Amino acids: CSGLIAGGPDEQYF.

This clonotype was found once. The J gene is TRBJ1-2, the V gene TRBV5-1, with a weak D call TRBD1 (5 bases). The CDR3 is 13 residues long. Trimming removed 6 bases from V and 8 bases from J, with 17 bases in between. Germline CDR1 is SGHRS and CDR2 is YFSETQ. CDR3 DNA: TGCGCCAGCACCAACCTCATTGGGGACGGCTACACCTTC. This translates into CASTNLIGDGYTF.

CDR3 sequence: CASSVGVQGGNTEAFF. CDR3 bases: TGTGCCAGCAGCGTAGGTGTTCAGGGAGGGAACACTGAAGCTTTCTTT. V gene TRBV9 combines with J gene TRBJ1-1; D perhaps matches TRBD1 (5 bases). The CDR3 contains 16 residues. V lost 0 bases and J lost 1, with 13 bases in between. CDR1 is SGDLS and CDR2 is YYNGEE in the germline V gene.

The CDR3: CAISESKGPGTEAFF. In DNA form, the CDR3 reads TGTGCCATCAGTGAGTCGAAGGGTCCGGGCACTGAAGCTTTCTTT. This rearrangement joins TRBV10-3 to TRBJ1-1; D is uncertain. The ends were cut back, 0 bases at V and 4 bases at J, with 12 bases in the middle. The CDR3 extends over 15 amino acids. In germline, CDR1 is ENHRY, CDR2 SYGVKD.

Notes on this clonotype: A read error may account for a junction end that differs from germline. This sequence joins TRBV7-9 and TRBJ2-1; D is possibly TRBD1 or TRBD2 (5 bases each). The CDR3 extends over 12 amino acids. In germline, CDR1 is SEHNR, CDR2 FQNEAQ (reference sequence). The CDR3 DNA reads TGTGCCAGCAGCTTAGTTCTGGGGGAGCAGTTATTC. Its translation is CASSLVLGEQLF.

This clonotype was picked up a small number of times. The rearrangement joins TRBV5-6 to TRBJ2-7; possibly TRBD2 for D (5 bases). Germline V gives CDR1 SGHDT, CDR2 YYEEEE. V was clipped by 0 bases and J by 2 bases, with 9 bases between them. This CDR3 has 14 residues. The chain's CDR3 is CASSLERIPYEQYF. The CDR3 region has the DNA TGTGCCAGCAGCTTGGAGCGGATACCCTACGAGCAGTACTTC.

The chain carries TRBV5-6 and TRBJ2-7; 11 positions match TRBD2. Germline lookup yields CDR1 SGHDT and CDR2 YYEEEE. V lost 4 bases and J lost 0; bases outside the gene matches: 9. This CDR3 has 17 amino acids. The CDR3 region has the DNA TGTGCCAGCAGCGCCTACCCCACTAGCGGGAGCTCCTACGAGCAGTACTTC. Amino acids: CASSAYPTSGSSYEQYF.

This clonotype was seen more than once but under ten times. J is TRBJ1-5 and V is TRBV20-1, with D unclear. CDR1 and CDR2 from the germline V gene are DFQATT and SNEGSKA (reference sequence). The germline V and J ends were trimmed by 0 bases and 6 bases, with 21 bases remaining between them. This CDR3 is 17 amino acids long. Here the CDR3 DNA reads TGCAGTGCTAGAGATACTTCCCCCGGCAGGAGCCCTCAGCCCCAGCATTTT. It is translated as CSARDTSPGRSPQPQHF.

The chain couples TRBV5-6 to TRBJ2-7, with a weak D call TRBD1 (5 bases). V was clipped by 3 bases and J by 3 bases, with 10 bases between them. Germline lookup yields CDR1 SGHDT and CDR2 YYEEEE. The CDR3 runs to 13 residues. The CDR3 DNA sequence: TGTGCCAGCAGCTCCCGACAGCTCTACGAGCAGTACTTC. This sequence encodes CASSSRQLYEQYF.

This clonotype showed up just a few times. The gene calls are TRBV7-9 and TRBJ1-5; 7 bases are shared with TRBD1. The germline gives CDR1 SEHNR, CDR2 FQNEAQ (reference sequence). With 5 bases clipped from V and 3 bases from J, the junction kept 4 bases outside the gene matches. The CDR3 length is 14 residues. In DNA, the CDR3 is TGTGCCAGCAGCGGGGACAGTCTCAATCAGCCCCAGCATTTT. Its translation is CASSGDSLNQPQHF.

The chain couples TRBV7-9 to TRBJ2-7, with TRBD2 as a possible D gene (5 bases). Per germline, CDR1 SEHNR and CDR2 FQNEAQ (reference sequence). V was trimmed by 4 bases and J by 2 bases, leaving 9 bases between them. The CDR3 loop spans 13 amino acids. The CDR3 nucleotides are TGTGCCAGCAGCTCCCTCGGGGCCTACGAGCAGTACTTC. Protein sequence: CASSSLGAYEQYF.

This clonotype was detected only a few times. The rearrangement uses TRBV7-9 and TRBJ2-7; 8 nucleotides line up with TRBD2. J was trimmed by 0 bases and V by 3 bases; bases with no gene match: 7. This CDR3 is built from 16 residues. CDR1 is SEHNR, CDR2 FQNEAQ, per germline (reference sequence). This chain's CDR3 is CASSLSGTRDSYEQYF. CDR3 coding DNA: TGTGCCAGCAGCTTGAGCGGGACTAGGGACTCCTACGAGCAGTACTTC.

The table lists this clonotype with a few counts. The rearrangement joins TRBV27 to TRBJ2-1, with 9 bases matching TRBD2. CDR3 size: 15 residues. The V gene's germline CDR1 is MNHEY and CDR2 SMNVEV (reference sequence). J gave up 4 bases and V 3 bases, and 4 bases lay outside the gene matches. The DNA for the CDR3 is TGTGCCAGCAGTTTGGCTAGCGGGGCATACAATGAGCAGTTCTTC. Protein: CASSLASGAYNEQFF.

V is TRBV6-5 and J is TRBJ2-5; TRBD2 matches at 7 bases. This CDR3 is 14 amino acids long. J lost 5 bases, V lost 3 bases, and 6 bases had no gene match. CDR1 is MNHEY and CDR2 is SVGAGI in the germline V gene. This CDR3 reads CASSYGGDRETQYF. In DNA, the CDR3 is TGTGCCAGCAGTTATGGGGGGGACCGGGAGACCCAGTACTTC.

This clonotype showed up just a few times. This chain connects TRBV30 to TRBJ1-1, with no clear D. Germline V lookup: CDR1 GTSNPN, CDR2 SVGIG (reference sequence). V lost 5 bases and J 1 base, leaving 8 bases between the germline ends. This CDR3 has 12 amino acids. This CDR3 reads CAWEHWNTEAFF. CDR3 nucleotides: TGTGCCTGGGAACACTGGAACACTGAAGCTTTCTTT.

The gene calls are TRBV19 and TRBJ2-7; D remains unclear. V lost 3 bases to trimming and J lost 4 bases, with 10 bases between them. CDR1 and CDR2 from the germline V gene are LNHDA and SQIVND (reference sequence). CDR3 length equals 13 residues. CDR3 residues: CASSIFVGYEQYF. CDR3 bases: TGTGCCAGTAGTATCTTTGTTGGGTACGAGCAGTACTTC.

The rearrangement joins TRBV24-1 to TRBJ2-3; TRBD1 agrees at 8 bases. Germline V gives CDR1 KGHDR, CDR2 SFDVKD. This CDR3 has 17 residues. The ends lost 3 bases at V and 4 bases at J; junction bases unmatched: 11. The CDR3, as DNA: TGTGCCACCAGTGATCAATCAGGGGGCGCCTATTCAGATACGCAGTATTTT. This translates into CATSDQSGGAYSDTQYF.

This clonotype has just a few counts. The chain is built from TRBV15 and TRBJ2-5; 7 nucleotides line up with TRBD1. The CDR3 totals 15 residues. From germline, CDR1 is LNHNV and CDR2 YYDKDF (reference sequence). Losses at the gene ends were 2 bases for V and 5 bases for J; bases not matched to a gene: 8. Written as DNA, the CDR3 is TGTGCCACCAGCAGAAAGACAGGGTTTGGGGAGACCCAGTACTTC. It encodes CATSRKTGFGETQYF.